Here is one TCR beta chain with its context. The V end was cut by 4 bases, the J end by 1 base, with 7 bases between. This CDR3 has 13 residues. Germline V CDR1 and CDR2: SGHTA, FQGNSA. This record belongs to a study of control samples from healthy donors and cancer patients. Using immunoSEQ multiplex PCR, the repertoire was profiled, and TCRdb retains in-frame clones only, with some absent. The sample contains roughly 59,000 clones, roughly nine tenths of which appear only once. The J gene is TRBJ1-1, the V gene TRBV7-2; D is perhaps TRBD1 (5 bases). Sequenced input: PBMCs. The sequence came from a man aged 35 to 55 with colorectal cancer. Written as DNA, the CDR3 is TGTGCCAGCAGCTGGGGGACGAACACTGAAGCTTTCTTT. This codes for CASSWGTNTEAFF.